Listed here are 19 T cell receptor beta chains from one sample, sequenced in a study of CD8+CD57+ T cells in acquired aplastic anemia. According to the study, genomic DNA was the template for TCR beta VDJ and CDR3 profiling. TCRdb itself ran the reads through MiXCR, one entry per CDR3 protein. This sample has 350,000 to 450,000 distinct CDR3 sequences; 65% to 80% occur once, and the top ten carry under 4.5%. Sequenced input: sorted CD4+, CD8+, or CD8+CD57+ T cells (not recorded which) from PBMCs. Receptor source: a human donor in good health, serving as a control.

This clonotype was detected only once. This chain joins TRBV20-1 and TRBJ2-1, with TRBD2 identical over 7 bases. Losses at the gene ends were 5 bases for V and 0 bases for J; bases not matched to a gene: 13. The V gene's germline CDR1 is DFQATT and CDR2 SNEGSKA (reference sequence). CDR3 length: 17 residues. CDR3 bases: TGCAGTGCTCGGACGGGCGGGGGACCGAGCTCCTACAATGAGCAGTTCTTC. Translated, it gives CSARTGGGPSSYNEQFF.

This clonotype showed up many times. The chain links TRBV4-2 to TRBJ1-2; D might be TRBD1 (5 bases). Trimming pared 0 bases from V and 7 bases from J, leaving 18 bases between. Germline CDR1 is LGHNA and CDR2 is YNFKEQ. The CDR3 length is 16 residues. CDR3 loop: CASSQDEGTHTRGYTF. The CDR3 DNA follows: TGTGCCAGCAGCCAAGATGAGGGGACCCATACTCGTGGCTACACCTTC.

V and J are TRBV20-1 and TRBJ2-7; perhaps TRBD2 as D (6 bases). CDR1 DFQATT and CDR2 SNEGSKA come from the germline V gene (reference sequence). Between the trimmed V and J ends, which lost 6 bases and 2 bases, there was a span of 14 bases. The CDR3 contains 13 residues. CDR3 residues: CSAAAGGAYEQYF. In nucleotides, the CDR3 is TGCAGTGCAGCGGCAGGCGGGGCCTACGAGCAGTACTTC.

The table lists this clonotype with a count of one. The junction departs from the called germline gene at one end, perhaps through a read error. The chain joins TRBV24-1 to TRBJ2-7; D gene ambiguous. CDR1 and CDR2 from the germline V gene are KGHDR and SFDVKD. CDR3 length: 15 residues. The CDR3 nucleotides are TGCGCCACCAGTGACCCAGCTACGTCGACCCAGGACCAGTACTTC. Its protein product is CATSDPATSTQDQYF.

The chain links TRBV5-1 to TRBJ1-6; D remains ambiguous. The germline gives CDR1 SGHRS, CDR2 YFSETQ. V was cut by 1 base and J by 5 bases, with 10 bases left in between. This CDR3 is 15 amino acids long. Here the CDR3 DNA reads TGCGCCAGCAGCTTGAGGGAAGGTGATAATTCACCCCTCCACTTT. It is translated as CASSLREGDNSPLHF.

This clonotype was observed at least ten times. This chain links TRBV12-3 or TRBV12-4 with TRBJ2-3; 7 bases are shared with TRBD1. V shed 7 bases and J 3 bases; nucleotides not matched to a gene: 13. CDR3 length: 16 residues. The CDR3 sequence: CASNLEPGQKTDTQYF. The CDR3, as DNA: TGTGCCAGCAATTTGGAACCGGGACAGAAAACAGATACGCAGTATTTT.

With regard to this clonotype: The limits of the CDR3 on the DNA are not certain, so only TCRdb's listed CDR3 is given. The V and J genes are TRBV7-2 and TRBJ2-6; the table calls TRBD2, which could not be checked here. Per the germline V gene, CDR1 is SGHTA and CDR2 is FQGNSA. With termini counted, the CDR3 has 18 amino acids. CDR3 in amino acids: CASSFTSSTSGRANVLTF.

This chain joins TRBV20-1 and TRBJ1-1, with TRBD1 identical over 8 bases. V was pared by 7 bases and J by 9 bases, with 13 bases of the junction left unmatched. The CDR3 loop spans 13 amino acids. Per the germline V gene, CDR1 is DFQATT and CDR2 is SNEGSKA (reference sequence). CDR3 DNA sequence: TGCAGTGTTACCGCAGGGGGCGACAGACAAGCTTTCTTT. Translated, it gives CSVTAGGDRQAFF.

V gene TRBV12-3 or TRBV12-4 combines with J gene TRBJ2-1, with 8 nucleotides matching TRBD2. After removal of 6 bases from V and 1 base from J, the junction contained 8 bases not matched to a gene. There are 16 residues in the CDR3. In nucleotides, the CDR3 is TGTGCCAGCAGCGTAGAGTCGGGAGGGTCCTACAATGAGCAGTTCTTC. Its protein product is CASSVESGGSYNEQFF.

On this clonotype: The junction and the germline gene differ at one end; a read error may be behind it. The chain recombines TRBV5-4 with TRBJ1-6; 8 bases are a match to TRBD1. Germline V gives CDR1 SGHNT, CDR2 YYREEE (reference sequence). The CDR3 is 16 residues long. CDR3 amino acids: CASSLDLWTGRTPLHF. CDR3 nucleotides: TGCGCCAGCAGCTTGGATCTCTGGACAGGGCGGACACCCCTCCACTTT. Based on the CDR3 plus reference TRBV5-4 and TRBJ1-6, the full variable domain is ETGVTQSPTHLIKTRGQQVTLRCSSQSGHNTVSWYQQALGQGPQFIFQYYREEENGRGNFPPRFSGLQFPNYSSELNVNALELDDSALYLCASSLDLWTGRTPLHFGNGTRLTVT.

Regarding this clonotype: The junction shows a germline mismatch at one end, possibly a read error. The gene calls are TRBV7-2 and TRBJ1-4; D ambiguous. The CDR3 has 14 residues. Germline CDR1 and CDR2: SGHTA and FQGNSA. CDR3: CASRPGKGKETREF. The CDR3 nucleotides are TGTGCCAGCAGGCCAGGCAAGGGAAAGGAAACCCGGGAGTTT.

This chain links TRBV14 with TRBJ1-2, with a tentative D call TRBD1 (6 bases). CDR1 and CDR2 from the germline V gene are SGHDN and FVKESK. Trimming cost V 3 bases and J 5 bases, with 10 bases left between them. This CDR3 has 13 amino acids. Here the CDR3 DNA reads TGTGCCAGCAGCCATCCGGGACATTATGGCTACACCTTC. It specifies CASSHPGHYGYTF.

In the case of this clonotype: No conserved phenylalanine or tryptophan ends this CDR3, so it is likely a read error. No DNA is shown, since the ends of the CDR3 on it are uncertain; the CDR3 is the one TCRdb lists. The gene calls are TRBV7-9 and TRBJ2-7; the table's D call, TRBD2, was not checked against the DNA. Germline V lookup: CDR1 SEHNR, CDR2 FQNEAQ (reference sequence). The CDR3 is 13 amino acids long, termini counted. The CDR3: CASSRGQGPDGYT.

The genes are TRBV15 and TRBJ1-1, with D tentatively TRBD1 (5 bases). V was pared by 4 bases and J by 6 bases, with 18 bases between. Germline V gene sequence: CDR1 LNHNV, CDR2 YYDKDF (reference sequence). The CDR3 covers 15 residues. The CDR3 DNA reads as TGTGCCACCAGCAAGACCCGGCCGAGGGACGCTGAAGCTTTCTTT. It yields the protein CATSKTRPRDAEAFF.

The rearrangement links TRBV20-1 to TRBJ2-2, with 7 positions matching TRBD1. This CDR3 has 15 residues. J gave up 5 bases and V 5 bases, and 11 bases lay outside the gene matches. Germline CDR1 is DFQATT and CDR2 is SNEGSKA (reference sequence). Written as DNA, the CDR3 is TGCAGTGCTCGAAGGGGGCTGGGATTTACCGGGGAGCTGTTTTTT. This translates into CSARRGLGFTGELFF.

This chain links TRBV6-6 with TRBJ1-4, with D perhaps TRBD1 (6 bases). Trimming stripped 5 bases from V and 4 bases from J, with 14 bases between. Per the germline V gene, CDR1 is MNHNY and CDR2 is SVGAGI (reference sequence). The CDR3 spans 15 residues. In DNA form, the CDR3 reads TGTGCCAGCAGTAACCGACAGGCCAATAATGAAAAACTGTTTTTT. This gives the protein CASSNRQANNEKLFF.

Only a few counts were recorded for this clonotype. The genes are TRBV6-5 and TRBJ1-2; 8 bases fit TRBD1. Germline V gene data show CDR1 as MNHEY and CDR2 as SVGAGI. CDR3 length: 14 residues. Losses at the gene ends were 4 bases for V and 4 bases for J; bases not matched to a gene: 5. CDR3 amino acids: CASSSGQGGYGYTF. In DNA, the CDR3 is TGTGCCAGCAGTTCCGGACAGGGAGGCTATGGCTACACCTTC.

This clonotype was seen just once. The junction does not match germline at one end; this may be a read error. This chain links TRBV7-8 with TRBJ2-1; D is ambiguous. The CDR3 contains 15 residues. Germline loops: CDR1 SGHVS, CDR2 FQNEAQ. The CDR3 nucleotides read TGTGCCACCAGCCAGGACCTGAGCCCCTATAATGAGCAGTTCTTC. Its translation: CATSQDLSPYNEQFF. Looking up the rest from reference TRBV7-8 and TRBJ2-1 gives the full variable domain: GAGVSQSPRYKVAKRGQDVALRCDPISGHVSLFWYQQALGQGPEFLTYFQNEAQLDKSGLPSDRFFAERPEGSVSTLKIQRTQQEDSAVYLCATSQDLSPYNEQFFGPGTRLTVL.

This chain links TRBV12-3 or TRBV12-4 with TRBJ2-1; 9 positions agree with TRBD1. This CDR3 spans 18 amino acids. Trimming took 7 bases from V and 5 from J; bases not matched to a gene: 18. The CDR3 here is CASMDQTGGGLVNNEQFF. DNA for the CDR3: TGTGCCAGCATGGACCAGACAGGGGGAGGTTTAGTAAACAATGAGCAGTTCTTC.